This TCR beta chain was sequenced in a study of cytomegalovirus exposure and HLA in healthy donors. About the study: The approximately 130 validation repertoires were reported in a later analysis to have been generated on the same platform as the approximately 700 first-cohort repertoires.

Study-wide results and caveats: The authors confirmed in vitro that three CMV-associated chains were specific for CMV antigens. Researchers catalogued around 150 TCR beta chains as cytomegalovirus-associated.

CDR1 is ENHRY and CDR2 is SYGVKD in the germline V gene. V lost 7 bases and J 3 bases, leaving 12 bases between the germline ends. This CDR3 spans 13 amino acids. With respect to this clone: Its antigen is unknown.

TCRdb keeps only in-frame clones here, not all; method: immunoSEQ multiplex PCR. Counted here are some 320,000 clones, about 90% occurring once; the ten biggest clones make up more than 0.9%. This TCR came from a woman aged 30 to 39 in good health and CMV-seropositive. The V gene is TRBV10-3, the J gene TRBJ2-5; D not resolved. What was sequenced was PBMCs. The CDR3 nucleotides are TGTGCCATCACTGGACGGCCAAAAGAGACCCAGTACTTC. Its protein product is CAITGRPKETQYF.